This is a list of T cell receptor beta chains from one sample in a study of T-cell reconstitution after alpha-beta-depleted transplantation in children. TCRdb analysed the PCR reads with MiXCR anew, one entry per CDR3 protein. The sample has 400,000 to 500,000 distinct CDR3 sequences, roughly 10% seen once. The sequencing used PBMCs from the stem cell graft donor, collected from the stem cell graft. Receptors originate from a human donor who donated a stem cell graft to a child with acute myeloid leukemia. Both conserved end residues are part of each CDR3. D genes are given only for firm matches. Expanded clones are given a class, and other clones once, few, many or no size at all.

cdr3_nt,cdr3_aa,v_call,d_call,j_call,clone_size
TGTGCCAGCAGTACACCACAAGAGACCCAGTACTTC,CASSTPQETQYF,TRBV6-6,-,TRBJ2-5,few
TGCGCCAGCAGCTTGGAGACGGTCGGCGAGCAGTACTTC,CASSLETVGEQYF,TRBV5-1,-,TRBJ2-7,few
TGTGCCAGCAGCGCGGGGACGGTGAGCTCTGGAAACACCATATATTTT,CASSAGTVSSGNTIYF,TRBV9,-,TRBJ1-3,-
TGTGCCAGCAGCTTACAAGTCGGGACTGAAGCTTTCTTT,CASSLQVGTEAFF,TRBV7-2,-,TRBJ1-1,-
TGTGCCAGCAGTTTAATCCCAGGGGCGGGGGATACGCAGTATTTT,CASSLIPGAGDTQYF,TRBV12-3/TRBV12-4,-,TRBJ2-3,few
TGTGCCAGCAGTCAGCGGGGGGTTCAGCCCCAGCATTTT,CASSQRGVQPQHF,TRBV12-3/TRBV12-4,-,TRBJ1-5,many
TGCAGTGCGTCGGGACAGGGGGCGGGTGGCTACACCTTC,CSASGQGAGGYTF,TRBV20-1,TRBD1,TRBJ1-2,many
TGCGCCAGCAGCGAAACCGGGACAGCTCTACTTAACTATGGCTACACCTTC,CASSETGTALLNYGYTF,TRBV5-1,TRBD1,TRBJ1-2,many
TGCGCCAGCAGCTTTGAGCGGGAGGGTCTCGACGAGCAGTACTTC,CASSFEREGLDEQYF,TRBV5-1,TRBD2,TRBJ2-7,-
TGTGCCAGCAGTTATCCTTGGACCCAGGACACCTACGAGCAGTACTTC,CASSYPWTQDTYEQYF,TRBV6-2/TRBV6-3,-,TRBJ2-7,-
TGTGCCAGCAGCTTTAACGGATTGTCTGGGGCCAACGTCCTGACTTTC,CASSFNGLSGANVLTF,TRBV7-3,-,TRBJ2-6,-
TGTGCCAGCAGATACACTTCGAACACTGAAGCTTTCTTT,CASRYTSNTEAFF,TRBV6-2/TRBV6-3,-,TRBJ1-1,-
TGTGCCAGCAGTTCCGGGACAGTCAGGCGTGGCTACACCTTC,CASSSGTVRRGYTF,TRBV6-5,TRBD1,TRBJ1-2,few
TGTGCCAGCAGTTCCACAGGGGCGAGGAACGAGCAGTACTTC,CASSSTGARNEQYF,TRBV27,TRBD1,TRBJ2-7,few
TGTGCCATCAGCAACCAGGGGGCCACAGATACGCAGTATTTT,CAISNQGATDTQYF,TRBV10-3,TRBD1,TRBJ2-3,-
TGTGCCAGCTCTCTGGAGGCTTGGGGGCGAGAGCAGTTCTTC,CASSLEAWGREQFF,TRBV11-2,-,TRBJ2-1,few
TGCAGCGCCGAGACAATTTACAATGAGCAGTTCTTC,CSAETIYNEQFF,TRBV29-1,-,TRBJ2-1,few
TGTGCTAGTGGTCCGGGACTAGCGGGGGTGCTGAACACCGGGGAGCTGTTTTTT,CASGPGLAGVLNTGELFF,TRBV12-5,TRBD2,TRBJ2-2,few
TGTGCCAGCAGCTCACGACTAGTTCAGACTACGCAGTATTTT,CASSSRLVQTTQYF,TRBV11-2,-,TRBJ2-3,many
TGTGCCAGCAGCTCCCAAGTTTACAGGGGTCGTGAACCCCAGCATTTT,CASSSQVYRGREPQHF,TRBV5-6,TRBD1,TRBJ1-5,-
TGTGCCAGCAGTTTATTGGGCTATGGCTACACCTTC,CASSLLGYGYTF,TRBV12-3/TRBV12-4,-,TRBJ1-2,many
TGCAGTGCGAACGGGGGTACCGGGGAGCTGTTTTTT,CSANGGTGELFF,TRBV20-1,-,TRBJ2-2,few
TGCAGCGTTGCGAGGGGGGTGAATGAAAAACTGTTTTTT,CSVARGVNEKLFF,TRBV29-1,-,TRBJ1-4,-
TGCGCCAGCAGCTTGGGGGAGGTGGGAGGTGAGCAGTTCTTC,CASSLGEVGGEQFF,TRBV5-1,-,TRBJ2-1,few
TGTGCCAGCAGCCCCTCACACCGCGGAGAGACCCAGTACTTC,CASSPSHRGETQYF,TRBV7-8,-,TRBJ2-5,many
TGTGCCAGCAGGATCAGGGTTACAGATACGCAGTATTTT,CASRIRVTDTQYF,TRBV12-3/TRBV12-4,-,TRBJ2-3,many
TGTGCCAGCAGCTTAGGCGGGACAGGGGTCTCCTACGAGCAGTACTTC,CASSLGGTGVSYEQYF,TRBV7-2,TRBD1,TRBJ2-7,-
TGTGCCAGCAGCGTGACTAGCGGGATAAGGTCCACAGATACGCAGTATTTT,CASSVTSGIRSTDTQYF,TRBV7-2,TRBD2,TRBJ2-3,-
TGTGCCAGCAGTCAACAGGGGACCGGGAACACTGAAGCTTTCTTT,CASSQQGTGNTEAFF,TRBV6-1,TRBD1,TRBJ1-1,many
TGTGCCAGCAGCGGCAGCGGGAGGGCCCTTCACGGGGAGCTGTTTTTT,CASSGSGRALHGELFF,TRBV7-2,TRBD2,TRBJ2-2,few
TGCGCCAGCAGCCGGGACCCATTCAGATCCCGAGGGACAGGGGGCGAAGATGAGCAGTTCTTC,CASSRDPFRSRGTGGEDEQFF,TRBV5-1,TRBD1,TRBJ2-1,few
TGTGCCACCCATAGCGGGGATTCGGGAACCGGGGAGCTGTTTTTT,CATHSGDSGTGELFF,TRBV10-3,TRBD2,TRBJ2-2,-
TGTGCCAGCAGCTACTCGCACATAGTGGTCTCCGAGCAGTACTTC,CASSYSHIVVSEQYF,TRBV6-2/TRBV6-3,-,TRBJ2-7,-